This TCR beta chain was obtained from a study of OX40 agonist ivuxolimab in advanced cancers. Data came from immunoSEQ multiplex PCR; TCRdb stores just in-frame clones and leaves some out. The table lists about 88,000 clones, approximately 85% of them singletons. The V gene's germline CDR1 is SGHAT and CDR2 FQDESV (reference sequence). The CDR3 has 14 residues. Trimming took 5 bases from V and 0 from J, leaving 8 bases between them. The chain links TRBV11-1 to TRBJ1-3, with D possibly matching TRBD1 (5 bases). This receptor was taken from an adult with an advanced solid tumor such as melanoma, head and neck, liver or kidney cancer. The material sequenced was CD4+ or CD8+ T cells sorted from blood, taken in a trial of the OX40 agonist ivuxolimab. This chain's CDR3 is CASSPTDSGNTIYF. The CDR3 DNA reads as TGTGCCAGCAGCCCGACAGACTCTGGAAACACCATATATTTT.